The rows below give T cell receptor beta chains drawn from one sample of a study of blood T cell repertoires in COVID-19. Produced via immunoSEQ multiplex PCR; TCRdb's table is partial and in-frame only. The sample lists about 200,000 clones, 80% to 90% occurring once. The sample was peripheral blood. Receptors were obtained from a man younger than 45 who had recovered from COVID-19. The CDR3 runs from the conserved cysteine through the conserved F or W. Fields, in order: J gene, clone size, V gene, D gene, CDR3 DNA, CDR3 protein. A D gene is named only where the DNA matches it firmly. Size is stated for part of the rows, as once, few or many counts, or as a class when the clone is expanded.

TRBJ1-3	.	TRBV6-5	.	TGTGCCAGCAGGTCTACTGGAAACACCATATATTTT	CASRSTGNTIYF
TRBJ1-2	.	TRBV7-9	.	TGTGCCAGCAGCTCCCGACAGGTCCTTCGCGGCTACACCTTC	CASSSRQVLRGYTF
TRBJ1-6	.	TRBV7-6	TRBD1	TGTGCCAGCAGCTCCAGAGGGACAGGGTACAATTCACCCCTCCACTTT	CASSSRGTGYNSPLHF
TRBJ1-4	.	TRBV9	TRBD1	TGTGCCAGCAGCGGTCGGACAGGGACTAATGAAAAACTGTTTTTT	CASSGRTGTNEKLFF
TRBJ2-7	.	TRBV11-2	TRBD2	TGTGCCTCACGAGCCGGGGGGGGCTCCGAGCAGTACTTC	CASRAGGGSEQYF
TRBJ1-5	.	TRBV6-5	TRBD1	TGTGCCAGCAGTCCGACAGGGGGCGATCAGCCCCAGCATTTT	CASSPTGGDQPQHF
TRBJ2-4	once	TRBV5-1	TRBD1	TGCGCCAGCAGCTTTGCGGACAGGGGATTCTTGGACATTCAGTACTTC	CASSFADRGFLDIQYF
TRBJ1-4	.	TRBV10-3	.	TGTGCCATCAGTGAGGATGGCACGGGATACGAAAAACTGTTTTTT	CAISEDGTGYEKLFF
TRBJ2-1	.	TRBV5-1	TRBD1	TGCGCCAGCAGCGACTGGGACAGGGAAAGGAACAATGAGCAGTTCTTC	CASSDWDRERNNEQFF
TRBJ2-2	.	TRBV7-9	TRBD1	TGTGCCAGCAGCCGCGCGACAGGGGGGACCGGGGAGCTGTTTTTT	CASSRATGGTGELFF
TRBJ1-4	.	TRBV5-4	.	TGTGCCAGCAGCTTGGACAGTTATAATGAAAAACTGTTTTTT	CASSLDSYNEKLFF
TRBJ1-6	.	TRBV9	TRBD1	TGTGCCAGCAGCGCGGGACAGGGATATGCACCCCTCCACTTT	CASSAGQGYAPLHF
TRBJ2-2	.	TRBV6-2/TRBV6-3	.	TGTGCCAGCAGTTACCAAGCGGACACCGGGGAGCTGTTTTTT	CASSYQADTGELFF
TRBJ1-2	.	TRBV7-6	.	TGTGCCAGCAGCTTAGGGTCGGTACAGATCTATGGCTACACCTTC	CASSLGSVQIYGYTF
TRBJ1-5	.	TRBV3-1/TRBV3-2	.	TGTGCCAGCAGCCAGACCCGGGATCAGCCCCAGCATTTT	CASSQTRDQPQHF
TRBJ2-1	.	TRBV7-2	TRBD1	TGTGCCAGCAGCTTAGGGGACAGGGAGAAGTGGAATGAGCAGTTCTTC	CASSLGDREKWNEQFF
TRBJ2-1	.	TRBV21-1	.	TGTGCCAGCAGCAAAGAGGAGCGGGGGGGCCCTCTGAATGAGCAGTTCTTC	CASSKEERGGPLNEQFF
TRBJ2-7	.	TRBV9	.	TGTGCCAGCATCGTTCCACCCCCAGGTGATTGCGAGCAGTACTTC	CASIVPPPGDCEQYF
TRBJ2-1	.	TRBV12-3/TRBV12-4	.	TGTGCCAGCAGCGCTACCCGTTACAATGAGCAGTTCTTC	CASSATRYNEQFF
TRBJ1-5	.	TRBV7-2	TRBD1	TGTGCCAGCAGCTTAGGCGGACAGGGTCAACAGCCCCAGCATTTT	CASSLGGQGQQPQHF
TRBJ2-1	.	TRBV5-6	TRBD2	TGTGCCGCTGGACTAGGCCTGGAGGAGCAGTTCTTC	CAAGLGLEEQFF
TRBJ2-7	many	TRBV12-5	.	TGTGCTAGTGGTTTGGTAGTACTAGGGGAGCAGTACTTC	CASGLVVLGEQYF
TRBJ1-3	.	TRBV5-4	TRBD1	TGTGCCAGCAGCTTGCGGGGAACAGGGGCGGGAAACACCATATATTTT	CASSLRGTGAGNTIYF
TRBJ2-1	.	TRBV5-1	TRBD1	TGCGCCAGCAGCTACCGGGACAGAACATACAATGAGCAGTTCTTC	CASSYRDRTYNEQFF
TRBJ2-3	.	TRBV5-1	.	TGCGCCAGCAGCCCACGAACAGGGAGCGATACGCAGTATTTT	CASSPRTGSDTQYF
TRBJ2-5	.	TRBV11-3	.	TGTGCCAGCAGCTTAGCGGAAGAGACCCAGTACTTC	CASSLAEETQYF
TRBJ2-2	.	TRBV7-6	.	TGTGCCAGCAGCCGTTATACGGACTATTCGAACACCGGGGAGCTGTTTTTT	CASSRYTDYSNTGELFF
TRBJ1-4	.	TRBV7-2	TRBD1	TGTGCCAGCAGCCGCATGCAACCGGGACAGCGAGATGAAAAACTGTTTTTT	CASSRMQPGQRDEKLFF
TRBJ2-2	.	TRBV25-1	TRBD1	TGTGCCAGCAGTGAGGCCGACAGGGGCCCCACCGGGGAGCTGTTTTTT	CASSEADRGPTGELFF
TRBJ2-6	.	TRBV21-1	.	TGTGCCAGCAGCAAAGCTTGTAGGACAGAATTCCTCTCTGGGGCCAACGTCCTGACTTTC	CASSKACRTEFLSGANVLTF
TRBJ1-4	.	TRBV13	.	TGTGCCAGCAGCGTCGACAGAGCAACTAATGAAAAACTGTTTTTT	CASSVDRATNEKLFF
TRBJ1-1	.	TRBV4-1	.	TGCGCCAGCAGCAGCCGGGGGAGGACCCTCTTTGAAGCTTTCTTT	CASSSRGRTLFEAFF
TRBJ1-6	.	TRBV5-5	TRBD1	TGTGCCAGCAGCTTGTGGGGGACAGGGGGGAATTCACCCCTCCACTTT	CASSLWGTGGNSPLHF
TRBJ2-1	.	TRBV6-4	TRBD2	TGTGCCAGCTCCCCCTCCTGGGGGGGTTTGAATGAGCAGTTCTTC	CASSPSWGGLNEQFF
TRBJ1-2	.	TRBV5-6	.	TGTGCCAGCAGCTTGGTCAGGGGCCGTGGCTACACCTTC	CASSLVRGRGYTF
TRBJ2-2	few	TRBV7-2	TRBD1	TGTGCCAGCAGCGGATCGGGACAGGGGGTTGTAACCGGGGAGCTGTTTTTT	CASSGSGQGVVTGELFF
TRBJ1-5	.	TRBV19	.	TGTGCCAGTAGTATAGGGGCGGGAGGCAATCAGCCCCAGCATTTT	CASSIGAGGNQPQHF
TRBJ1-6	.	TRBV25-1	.	TGTGCCAGCAGGGGGGGGATCCATAATTCACCCCTCCACTTT	CASRGGIHNSPLHF